These 21 T cell receptor beta chains were all obtained from the same sample, sequenced in a study of identical twins. Via MiXCR, TCRdb re-called the 5' RACE reads, giving one row per CDR3 protein. This table has about 730,000 distinct CDR3 sequences, around 21% appearing once. The same sample was also used in a study of T cells expressing NK-cell markers.

The sequenced material came from PBMCs. The receptor source for this set is a young woman in good health.

This clonotype was found a few times. The chain combines TRBV5-1 with TRBJ2-3; TRBD2 aligns across 12 bases. CDR3 length: 15 residues. CDR1 and CDR2 (germline): SGHRS, YFSETQ. V was clipped by 7 bases and J by 2 bases; unmatched bases: 5. The CDR3: CASGGLAGLTDTQYF. The CDR3 coding sequence is TGCGCCAGCGGGGGACTAGCGGGCCTCACAGATACGCAGTATTTT.

The CDR3 DNA follows: TGCAGTGCGACCCCTAGCGGGAGGGACTTCGACGAGCAGTACTTC. The encoded protein is CSATPSGRDFDEQYF. This chain joins TRBV20-1 and TRBJ2-7, with TRBD2 matching 12 bases. Germline loops: CDR1 DFQATT, CDR2 SNEGSKA (reference sequence). V dropped 6 bases and J dropped 5; count of bases not matched to a gene: 11. The CDR3 is 15 amino acids.

This clonotype was picked up many times. The genes are TRBV12-3 or TRBV12-4 and TRBJ1-1; 7 bases match TRBD1. The CDR3 is made up of 14 amino acids. V shed 5 bases, J shed 6 bases, and the junction held 9 bases outside the gene matches. In DNA, the CDR3 is TGTGCCAGCAGTCCTCCCAGGGGGTTCGCTGAAGCTTTCTTT. This gives the protein CASSPPRGFAEAFF.

This clonotype occurred a few times. The V and J genes are TRBV10-3 and TRBJ2-1; D unresolved. The germline gives CDR1 ENHRY, CDR2 SYGVKD. V was cut by 11 bases and J by 5 bases, with 10 bases left in between. The CDR3 contains 11 residues. CDR3 bases: TGTGCCGCCCTCGCCGACAATGAGCAGTTCTTC. This gives the protein CAALADNEQFF.

This clonotype was seen a few times. The genes are TRBV5-5 and TRBJ1-2; D gene uncertain. CDR3 length: 16 residues. V was shortened by 4 bases and J by 2 bases, with 18 bases between the two germline ends. Germline CDR1 and CDR2: SGHKS and YYEKEE (reference sequence). For the CDR3, the DNA is TGTGCCAGCAGCCCTAGGATCTCTACCCCCAACTATGGCTACACCTTC. This sequence encodes CASSPRISTPNYGYTF.

This chain links TRBV6-1 with TRBJ2-7; D not resolved. This CDR3 region has 13 residues. CDR1 and CDR2 from the germline V gene are MNHNS and SASEGT. The CDR3 sequence is CSHRQANGHEQYF. CDR3 nucleotide sequence: TGTTCACACCGCCAGGCCAACGGACACGAGCAGTACTTC.

There are a few counts of this clonotype. CDR3 sequence reads: CSVPSSGRDEQFF. DNA of the CDR3: TGCAGCGTACCTTCTAGCGGGAGAGATGAGCAGTTCTTC. V is TRBV20-1 and J is TRBJ2-1; 10 nucleotides agree with TRBD2. Germline assignment: CDR1 DFQATT and CDR2 SNEGSKA (reference sequence). CDR3 length: 13 amino acids.

This clonotype turned up a few times. The rearrangement uses TRBV5-1 and TRBJ2-3, with 9 bases matching TRBD2. The CDR3 has 16 amino acids. V gave up 2 bases and J gave up 1 base; unmatched junction bases: 5. The V gene's germline CDR1 is SGHRS and CDR2 YFSETQ. The CDR3 coding sequence is TGCGCCAGCAGCTTTTCTACTAGCGGGCGCACAGATACGCAGTATTTT. Its protein product is CASSFSTSGRTDTQYF.

The rearrangement uses TRBV16 and TRBJ1-5; no clear D. This CDR3 contains 16 residues. CDR1 and CDR2 from the germline V gene are KGHSY and FQNENV. V gave up 4 bases and J gave up 2 bases, with 15 bases separating them. The CDR3 region has the DNA TGTGCCAGCAGCCCCCTGCATTTAGGCGGCAATCAGCCCCAGCATTTT. It codes for CASSPLHLGGNQPQHF.

The chain couples TRBV5-1 to TRBJ2-1; a possible D gene is TRBD2 (6 bases). The CDR3 runs to 16 residues. V was pared by 4 bases and J by 7 bases, with 21 bases between. Germline assignment: CDR1 SGHRS and CDR2 YFSETQ. CDR3 DNA: TGCGCCAGCAGCGCAACCCTAGCGACCCTTGGGAATGAGCAGTTCTTC. This codes for CASSATLATLGNEQFF.

This clonotype appeared many times. The V call is TRBV12-3 or TRBV12-4, the J call TRBJ2-1; 11 bases align to TRBD1. Unmatched junction bases numbered 5, after V lost 6 bases and J lost 7 bases. The CDR3 is made up of 14 amino acids. Here the CDR3 DNA reads TGTGCCAGCAGCCGGACAGGGGGCAGGAATGAGCAGTTCTTC. Amino acid sequence: CASSRTGGRNEQFF.

Only a few counts were recorded for this clonotype. The rearrangement uses TRBV7-9 and TRBJ1-5; D is ambiguous. Per germline, CDR1 SEHNR and CDR2 FQNEAQ (reference sequence). Trimming took 4 bases from V and 12 from J, leaving 13 bases between them. This CDR3 spans 12 amino acids. CDR3 nucleotides: TGTGCCAGCAGCTCCCCCCTAGGGAACCAGCATTTT. Its protein product is CASSSPLGNQHF. Combining the CDR3 with reference TRBV7-9 and TRBJ1-5 gives the whole variable domain DTGVSQNPRHKITKRGQNVTFRCDPISEHNRLYWYRQTLGQGPEFLTYFQNEAQLEKSRLLSDRFSAERPKGSFSTLEIQRTEQGDSAMYLCASSSPLGNQHFGDGTRLSIL.

This clonotype was recorded a few times. V and J are TRBV20-1 and TRBJ1-1, with D possibly TRBD1 on 5 matching bases. Germline CDR1 is DFQATT and CDR2 is SNEGSKA (reference sequence). The CDR3 consists of 14 residues. V lost 3 bases and J 2 bases, leaving 13 bases between the germline ends. CDR3 in amino acids: CSASISTVNTEAFF. CDR3 DNA: TGCAGTGCTAGCATTTCGACAGTTAACACTGAAGCTTTCTTT.

V and J are TRBV29-1 and TRBJ2-2; 9 bases are a match to TRBD2. From germline, CDR1 is SQVTM and CDR2 ANQGSEA. Losses at the gene ends were 2 bases for V and 6 bases for J; bases not matched to a gene: 13. The CDR3 is 17 residues long. The chain's CDR3 is CSVESSGVTGGAGELFF. The CDR3 coding sequence is TGCAGCGTTGAATCTAGCGGGGTAACCGGAGGTGCCGGGGAGCTGTTTTTT.

The chain has TRBV7-9 and TRBJ2-1, with 8 bases fitting TRBD2. The germline CDR1 and CDR2 sequences are SEHNR and FQNEAQ (reference sequence). The CDR3 loop spans 17 amino acids. The V segment lost 5 bases and the J segment 9 bases; nucleotides outside the gene matches: 18. The CDR3 region is CASSHTAREGHAAEQFF. The DNA of the CDR3 is TGTGCCAGCAGCCACACAGCCCGGGAGGGCCATGCGGCTGAGCAGTTCTTC.

This clonotype was counted ten times or more. This chain joins TRBV5-1 and TRBJ1-1; tentative D call: TRBD1 (6 bases). V lost 1 base and J lost 11, with 15 bases in between. There are 13 residues in the CDR3. The germline gives CDR1 SGHRS, CDR2 YFSETQ. The CDR3 sequence is CASSLTPRTVAFF. CDR3 in DNA: TGCGCCAGCAGCTTGACCCCTCGGACAGTGGCTTTCTTT.

This clonotype has a count of ten or more. The rearrangement links TRBV12-3 or TRBV12-4 to TRBJ2-7, with D perhaps assigned TRBD1 or TRBD2 (5 bases each). The CDR3 extends over 13 amino acids. Trimming stripped 5 bases from V and 2 bases from J, with 10 bases between. CDR3 sequence reads: CASSTRGAYEQYF. The CDR3 nucleotides read TGTGCCAGCAGTACTAGAGGGGCCTACGAGCAGTACTTC.

The genes are TRBV20-1 and TRBJ1-5; D call uncertain. CDR3 length: 12 amino acids. V lost 7 bases, J lost 3 bases, and 10 bases lay in between. Looked up from germline, CDR1 is DFQATT and CDR2 is SNEGSKA (reference sequence). CDR3 nucleotides: TGCAGTGTGGGTTCCTTCAATCAGCCCCAGCATTTT. Amino acids: CSVGSFNQPQHF.

This chain links TRBV24-1 with TRBJ2-2; the match to TRBD2 covers 8 bases. Looked up from germline, CDR1 is KGHDR and CDR2 is SFDVKD. The CDR3 sequence is 17 residues long. Trimming at V came to 3 bases and at J to 1 base, leaving 6 bases not matched to a gene. The CDR3: CATSDPGTRGNTGELFF. The CDR3 bases are TGTGCCACCAGTGATCCCGGGACTAGAGGGAACACCGGGGAGCTGTTTTTT.

The V call is TRBV12-3 or TRBV12-4, the J call TRBJ2-7; the D is unclear. Deletions cut 0 bases from V and 3 bases from J, with 3 bases between. The CDR3 extends over 12 amino acids. The CDR3 region has the DNA TGTGCCAGCAGTTTAGCGATCTACGAGCAGTACTTC. Residues: CASSLAIYEQYF.

The chain uses TRBV6-2 or TRBV6-3 and TRBJ2-1; 11 bases are a match to TRBD2. The germline V gene encodes CDR1 MNHEY and CDR2 SVGEGT. V lost 6 bases to trimming and J lost 14 bases; unmatched junction nucleotides: 18. This CDR3 has 16 residues. The CDR3 DNA is TGTGCCAGCAGGGCAGGACGAACTAGCGGGAGATTTTCTAAGTTCTTC. This sequence encodes CASRAGRTSGRFSKFF.